This T cell receptor beta chain came from a study of molecular identifiers for immune sequencing clone quantification. On this clonotype: The antigen is undetermined.

Study-wide findings and caveats: A single cell's spiked Jurkat TCR RNA was reportedly detectable among 900,000 to 1,000,000 naive cells.

Using its own MiXCR run on the PCR reads, TCRdb lists one record per CDR3 protein. The data hold 90,000 or so distinct CDR3 sequences, with around 25% observed a single time. This CDR3 has 16 amino acids. Germline V lookup: CDR1 SGHDT, CDR2 YYEEEE. The germline V and J ends were trimmed by 0 bases and 0 bases, with 11 bases remaining between them. The origin of this receptor is a human donor in good health. Some libraries in this study had Jurkat cell RNA spiked in. The V call is TRBV5-6, the J call TRBJ2-3, with unresolved D. The sample comprised naive CD8+ T cells from blood, with Jurkat cell RNA spiked in. Indicated subset: FACS-sorted CD8+CD4-CCR7+CD45RA+ naive T cells. The CDR3 sequence: CASSLALGSSTDTQYF. The CDR3 DNA reads TGTGCCAGCAGCTTGGCCCTAGGGTCTAGCACAGATACGCAGTATTTT. Full variable domain (missing parts from reference TRBV5-6 and TRBJ2-3): DAGVTQSPTHLIKTRGQQVTLRCSPKSGHDTVSWYQQALGQGPQFIFQYYEEEERQRGNFPDRFSGHQFPNYSSELNVNALLLGDSALYLCASSLALGSSTDTQYFGPGTRLTVL.